The 23 T cell receptor beta chains given below trace back to one sample, sequenced in a study of T cell changes during pregnancy in multiple sclerosis. The method was immunoSEQ multiplex PCR; TCRdb's version includes in-frame clones alone and lacks a portion of them. The data contain tens of thousands of clones, 75% to 95% of them singletons. Source: peripheral blood, taken in the first trimester of pregnancy. The receptors were gathered from a female donor with multiple sclerosis, enrolled in a pregnancy study.

The chain couples TRBV7-8 to TRBJ2-1, with TRBD1 identical over 9 bases. The CDR3 spans 17 residues. Trimming at V came to 5 bases and at J to 2 bases, leaving 10 bases not matched to a gene. Germline V gives CDR1 SGHVS, CDR2 FQNEAQ. CDR3 sequence reads: CASSTSSGTGTYNEQFF. DNA of the CDR3: TGTGCCAGCAGCACCTCATCCGGGACAGGGACCTACAATGAGCAGTTCTTC.

This chain links TRBV27 with TRBJ1-3, with D perhaps TRBD1 (5 bases). This CDR3 is built from 15 residues. The V gene's germline CDR1 is MNHEY and CDR2 SMNVEV (reference sequence). V lost 0 bases to trimming and J lost 0 bases, with 6 bases between them. In DNA form, the CDR3 reads TGTGCCAGCAGTTTATCCAGGGTCTCTGGAAACACCATATATTTT. It specifies CASSLSRVSGNTIYF.

The rearrangement links TRBV18 to TRBJ1-5; unclear D gene. CDR1 KGHSH and CDR2 LQKENI come from the germline V gene. The V and J ends lost 3 bases and 0 bases respectively, with 9 bases between them. This CDR3 is 15 amino acids long. The CDR3 is CASSPGDYSNQPQHF. Written as DNA, the CDR3 is TGTGCCAGCTCACCCGGAGATTATAGCAATCAGCCCCAGCATTTT.

The chain uses TRBV7-9 and TRBJ2-1; TRBD2 matches 8 bases. CDR1 is SEHNR, CDR2 FQNEAQ, per germline (reference sequence). V gave up 5 bases and J gave up 1 base; unmatched junction bases: 7. This CDR3 is built from 16 residues. The chain's CDR3 is CASSRLAGRSYNEQFF. In DNA form, the CDR3 reads TGTGCCAGCAGCAGGCTAGCGGGTAGATCCTACAATGAGCAGTTCTTC.

The chain couples TRBV19 to TRBJ2-1, with D possibly being TRBD2 (6 bases). The V gene lost 2 bases and the J gene lost 7 bases, with 18 bases spanning the gap. Germline V lookup: CDR1 LNHDA, CDR2 SQIVND (reference sequence). The CDR3 contains 16 residues. The CDR3 coding sequence is TGTGCCAGTAGTATACCCCTGGGGGGAGAGGGTAATGAGCAGTTCTTC. Translating it yields CASSIPLGGEGNEQFF.

The J gene is TRBJ1-1, the V gene TRBV28; 9 nucleotides match TRBD1. The CDR3 is 17 residues long. The germline V gene encodes CDR1 MDHEN and CDR2 SYDVKM. Trimming removed 5 bases from V and 0 bases from J; junction bases left unmatched: 10. CDR3: CASSVGRQGGMNTEAFF. CDR3 sequence (DNA): TGTGCCAGCAGTGTGGGACGACAGGGGGGTATGAACACTGAAGCTTTCTTT.

The chain carries TRBV29-1 and TRBJ2-7, with TRBD2 identical over 10 bases. The CDR3 consists of 15 residues. Trimming removed 6 bases from V and 0 bases from J; junction bases left unmatched: 8. CDR1 and CDR2 from the germline V gene are SQVTM and ANQGSEA. In nucleotides, the CDR3 is TGCAGCGTGGCCTACGGACTAGCGGCCTCCTACGAGCAGTACTTC. Translation: CSVAYGLAASYEQYF.

The CDR3 is CASEGRGGAPDTQYF. CDR3 in DNA: TGTGCCAGCGAAGGGCGGGGGGGTGCCCCAGATACGCAGTATTTT. V is TRBV19 and J is TRBJ2-3; 9 bases line up with TRBD2. The CDR3 is 15 residues long. Germline-derived CDR1 and CDR2 are LNHDA and SQIVND (reference sequence). The V gene end was trimmed by 9 bases and the J gene end by 4 bases; junction bases not matched to a gene: 11.

The chain has TRBV2 and TRBJ2-1, with 8 bases fitting TRBD2. With V trimmed by 7 bases and J by 3 bases, 5 bases remained unmatched. Germline V gene lookup returns CDR1 SNHLY and CDR2 FYNNEI. This CDR3 has 14 residues. Here the CDR3 reads CASTAGGLYNEQFF. The CDR3 nucleotides are TGTGCCAGCACCGCGGGGGGTCTCTACAATGAGCAGTTCTTC.

V and J are TRBV2 and TRBJ1-1; 7 bases align to TRBD1. The CDR3 totals 14 residues. Germline loops: CDR1 SNHLY, CDR2 FYNNEI. V lost 6 bases, J lost 0 bases, and 4 bases stayed unmatched. This chain's CDR3 is CASSAQGMNTEAFF. The CDR3 DNA is TGTGCCAGCAGCGCACAGGGGATGAACACTGAAGCTTTCTTT.

V and J are TRBV11-2 and TRBJ2-1; 8 nucleotides agree with TRBD2. Germline trimming cut 5 bases from V and 5 bases from J; bases unmatched to any gene: 11. In germline, CDR1 is SGHAT, CDR2 FQNNGV. The CDR3 length is 16 residues. DNA for the CDR3: TGTGCCAGCAGCCCACAGGGCGGGAGGATAGACAATGAGCAGTTCTTC. As protein: CASSPQGGRIDNEQFF.

J is TRBJ1-1 and V is TRBV27; 9 bases fit TRBD1. V lost 5 bases to trimming and J lost 0 bases; unmatched junction nucleotides: 7. The CDR3 loop spans 16 amino acids. Germline CDR1 and CDR2: MNHEY and SMNVEV (reference sequence). This chain's CDR3 is CASSLTTGGMNTEAFF. CDR3 bases: TGTGCCAGCAGTCTAACGACAGGGGGAATGAACACTGAAGCTTTCTTT.

V usage is TRBV18 and J usage is TRBJ2-2, with 8 bases aligning to TRBD1. Germline V gene sequence: CDR1 KGHSH, CDR2 LQKENI. Trimming took 2 bases from V and 5 from J; bases not matched to a gene: 10. This CDR3 is 17 amino acids long. CDR3 amino acids: CASSPTRQGAGTGELFF. In DNA form, the CDR3 reads TGTGCCAGCTCACCAACAAGGCAGGGGGCAGGAACCGGGGAGCTGTTTTTT.

The chain joins TRBV6-6 to TRBJ2-5; D is perhaps TRBD2 (5 bases). Germline assignment: CDR1 MNHNY and CDR2 SVGAGI (reference sequence). The CDR3 covers 15 residues. V was clipped by 9 bases and J by 5 bases, with 22 bases between them. The CDR3 spells CASLNRAQSGETQYF. Here the CDR3 DNA reads TGTGCCAGTCTGAACCGGGCCCAATCGGGGGAGACCCAGTACTTC.

This chain's CDR3 is CASDTGTSGTDEQFF. For the CDR3, the DNA is TGTGCCAGCGATACCGGGACTAGCGGGACCGATGAGCAGTTCTTC. The chain recombines TRBV14 with TRBJ2-1, with 13 bases identical to TRBD2. Germline V gene data show CDR1 as SGHDN and CDR2 as FVKESK. Trimming took 8 bases from V and 8 from J; bases not matched to a gene: 9. The CDR3 runs 15 residues.

This clone was observed a single time. The chain combines TRBV28 with TRBJ1-1; TRBD1 might be the D (6 bases). This CDR3 has 21 residues. Trimming shortened V by 7 bases and J by 0 bases, and 33 bases separated the two germline ends. Per germline, CDR1 MDHEN and CDR2 SYDVKM. The CDR3 here is CASTFKPSHPGATGMNTEAFF. The CDR3 DNA is TGTGCCAGCACCTTCAAACCTTCTCACCCCGGCGCAACAGGGATGAACACTGAAGCTTTCTTT.

The chain recombines TRBV19 with TRBJ2-5; D is ambiguous. The CDR3 contains 13 residues. CDR1 is LNHDA, CDR2 SQIVND, per germline (reference sequence). V lost 0 bases, J lost 4 bases, and 6 bases lay in between. This chain's CDR3 is CASSIEGLETQYF. The CDR3 bases are TGTGCCAGTAGTATAGAGGGCTTAGAGACCCAGTACTTC.

This clone has just one count. The chain recombines TRBV4-1 with TRBJ2-1, with D possibly being TRBD2 (5 bases). This CDR3 contains 14 residues. In germline, CDR1 is MGHRA, CDR2 YSYEKL. V lost 4 bases and J lost 7, with 14 bases in between. The CDR3 DNA sequence: TGCGCCAGCAGCCTTGCAAGGTCGGGGAATGAGCAGTTCTTC. Protein: CASSLARSGNEQFF.

This clone was seen once. J is TRBJ2-5 and V is TRBV15; a possible D gene is TRBD2 (6 bases). This CDR3 has 15 amino acids. The germline V gene encodes CDR1 LNHNV and CDR2 YYDKDF (reference sequence). V shed 5 bases and J shed 0 bases, with 13 bases lying between them. The chain's CDR3 is CATSGRQRDQETQYF. The CDR3, as DNA: TGTGCCACCAGCGGTCGTCAGCGGGACCAAGAGACCCAGTACTTC.

The V gene is TRBV6-6, the J gene TRBJ2-1; 10 bases align to TRBD2. The CDR3 runs 12 residues. The trim removed 6 bases at V and 15 bases at J, leaving 8 bases unmatched. From germline, CDR1 is MNHNY and CDR2 SVGAGI (reference sequence). The CDR3 bases are TGTGCCAGCAGCCCGGCTAGCGGGAGCTTGTTCTTC. It codes for CASSPASGSLFF.

This sequence joins TRBV28 and TRBJ2-7; 8 bases line up with TRBD2. The V segment lost 2 bases and the J segment 1 base; nucleotides outside the gene matches: 13. Germline V gene lookup returns CDR1 MDHEN and CDR2 SYDVKM. The CDR3 consists of 18 residues. CDR3 nucleotide sequence: TGTGCCAGCAGTTTACACCTGTCAGTAGGCGGGGGGTCCTACGAGCAGTACTTC. It encodes CASSLHLSVGGGSYEQYF.

The genes are TRBV20-1 and TRBJ2-3; D remains unclear. Germline lookup yields CDR1 DFQATT and CDR2 SNEGSKA (reference sequence). With 5 bases removed from V and 6 bases from J, the gap between germline ends came to 9 bases. There are 11 residues in the CDR3. The CDR3 DNA reads as TGCAGTGCTGGCCTGGTCGATACGCAGTATTTT. This sequence encodes CSAGLVDTQYF.

This clone was picked up a small number of times. At one of its ends the junction is not consistent with the germline gene, which may arise from a read error. This chain joins TRBV7-9 and TRBJ1-2; D is unclear. Germline lookup yields CDR1 SEHNR and CDR2 FQNEAQ (reference sequence). This CDR3 contains 15 residues. Here the CDR3 reads CGSSLNPRAMRGYTF. CDR3 bases: TGTGGCAGCAGCTTAAACCCGCGAGCCATGCGTGGCTACACCTTC. The entire variable domain, with the rest obtained from reference TRBV7-9 and TRBJ1-2, is as follows: DTGVSQNPRHKITKRGQNVTFRCDPISEHNRLYWYRQTLGQGPEFLTYFQNEAQLEKSRLLSDRFSAERPKGSFSTLEIQRTEQGDSAMYLCGSSLNPRAMRGYTFGSGTRLTVV.